These T cell receptor beta chains were read from a single sample in a study of beta chain features in type 1 diabetes. Clones were sequenced by immunoSEQ multiplex PCR, and TCRdb holds only the in-frame ones, with some missing. The table has 200,000 to 250,000 clones, roughly 14% seen once. The sequencing sample was made of naive CD4+ T cells from blood. Source of these receptors: a woman between 35 and 50 years old in good health. Each CDR3 is given with its conserved first and last residue. Each record gives: J gene, V gene, D gene, clone size, CDR3 protein, CDR3 DNA. The D gene is left open where the match is weak. A row's size may be missing; if present it is once, few, many or a size class.

TRBJ2-3 | TRBV5-1 | NA | NA | CASSLDLTRGAMGF | TGCGCCAGCAGCTTGGACTTAACTCGGGGTGCTATGGGTTTT
TRBJ1-5 | TRBV7-2 | TRBD1 | NA | CASSFDRAGQPQHF | TGTGCCAGCAGCTTCGACAGGGCCGGTCAGCCCCAGCATTTT
TRBJ1-2 | TRBV27 | NA | NA | CASSLLPGDYGYTF | TGTGCCAGCAGTTTATTACCAGGGGACTATGGCTACACCTTC
TRBJ2-5 | TRBV10-3 | NA | few | CAISESKLRGAEETQYF | TGTGCCATCAGTGAGTCGAAGCTTCGGGGGGCCGAAGAGACCCAGTACTTC
TRBJ2-1 | TRBV5-4 | TRBD1 | few | CASSLGDRGKNEQFF | TGTGCCAGCAGCCTAGGGGACAGGGGGAAGAATGAGCAGTTCTTC
TRBJ2-1 | TRBV5-1 | TRBD2 | NA | CASAGVPTPGGPIF | TGCGCCAGCGCCGGGGTCCCGACACCGGGAGGTCCCATCTTC
TRBJ1-2 | TRBV11-2 | NA | NA | CASSSPKLGVYGYTF | TGTGCCAGCAGCTCCCCGAAATTAGGGGTTTATGGCTACACCTTC
TRBJ2-7 | TRBV7-9 | TRBD1 | few | CASSKGGTGDYEQYF | TGTGCCAGCAGCAAGGGCGGGACAGGGGACTACGAGCAGTACTTC
TRBJ2-5 | TRBV2 | NA | few | CASRAGSRETQYF | TGTGCCAGCAGGGCAGGAAGCCGGGAGACCCAGTACTTC
TRBJ2-1 | TRBV6-6 | TRBD1 | few | CASSPGQGAREQFF | TGTGCCAGCAGTCCGGGACAGGGGGCCCGTGAGCAGTTCTTC
TRBJ1-2 | TRBV9 | NA | NA | CASRNDSYYGYTF | TGTGCCAGCAGAAACGACAGCTACTATGGCTACACCTTC
TRBJ2-5 | TRBV11-2 | NA | few | CASSTMTGPQETQYF | TGTGCCAGCAGTACAATGACAGGACCCCAAGAGACCCAGTACTTC
TRBJ2-7 | TRBV5-4 | NA | few | CASSFGDSYEQYF | TGTGCCAGCAGTTTTGGAGACTCCTACGAGCAGTACTTC
TRBJ2-1 | TRBV2 | TRBD1 | few | CLTGFYNEQFF | TGTTTGACAGGGTTCTACAATGAGCAGTTCTTC
TRBJ1-1 | TRBV28 | NA | NA | CASSPQSVNTEAFF | TGTGCCAGCAGTCCCCAGAGCGTTAACACTGAAGCTTTCTTT